This T cell receptor (beta chain) was sequenced in a study of T cell changes during pregnancy in multiple sclerosis. CDR1 and CDR2 from the germline V gene are SNHLY and FYNNEI. Trimming shortened V by 11 bases and J by 6 bases, and 17 bases separated the two germline ends. The CDR3 runs to 13 residues. The assay was immunoSEQ multiplex PCR, and TCRdb's table has in-frame clones only and misses some. The sample holds approximately 98,000 clones; 92% are singletons and the top ten take roughly 2.3%. Sequenced here: peripheral blood, sampled after pregnancy. The clonotype was recovered from a female donor in good health, enrolled as a control in a pregnancy study. The chain is built from TRBV2 and TRBJ2-1; D is possibly TRBD1 (6 bases). This CDR3 reads CAALWGPVNEQFF. The CDR3 region has the DNA TGTGCCGCCCTATGGGGGCCGGTCAATGAGCAGTTCTTC.